This TCR beta chain was found in a study of blood T cell repertoires in COVID-19. Whole-study context: Italy, Spain and the United States were the sources of the convalescent and acute COVID-19 samples. T cells, B-cell-depleted T cells, or PBMCs supplied cDNA or gDNA.

Methods used by the authors: How many nucleated cells were present was estimated from reference gene primer amplification. The data were produced by immunoSEQ multiplex PCR, yet TCRdb's version contains in-frame clones alone and is incomplete. D and trimming come from the DNA, and the V and J calls and clone size come from that table. The top ten hold 1.7% of the sample, which has approximately 97,000 clones, approximately 90% seen once. Sequencing was carried out using peripheral blood. The source is a man in his 60s with acute or convalescent COVID-19.

This CDR3 is CASSYRLPGQGGHNTF. The CDR3, as DNA: TGTGCCAGCAGCTACAGATTACCGGGACAGGGGGGGCACAACACCTTC. The chain has TRBV7-9 and TRBJ1-2, with 11 positions matching TRBD1. This CDR3 spans 16 amino acids. Trimming removed 4 bases from V and 12 bases from J; junction bases left unmatched: 16. The germline CDR1 and CDR2 sequences are SEHNR and FQNEAQ (reference sequence).